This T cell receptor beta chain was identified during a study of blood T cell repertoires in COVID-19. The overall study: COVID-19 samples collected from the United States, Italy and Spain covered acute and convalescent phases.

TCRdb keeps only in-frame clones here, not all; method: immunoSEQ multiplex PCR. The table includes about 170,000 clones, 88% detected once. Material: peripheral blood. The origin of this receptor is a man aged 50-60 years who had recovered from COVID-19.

CDR3: CASSVVSGVTEAFF. For the CDR3, the DNA is TGTGCCAGCAGCGTAGTGTCGGGGGTGACTGAAGCTTTCTTT. This rearrangement joins TRBV9 to TRBJ1-1; tentatively, D is TRBD1 (5 bases). Trimming took off 0 bases at V and 5 bases at J, with 11 bases between the two ends. The CDR3 length is 14 residues. Germline V gene lookup returns CDR1 SGDLS and CDR2 YYNGEE.